This TCR beta chain comes out of a study of human T cells and chemical hapten exposure listed by TCRdb under 2021. Context from the whole study: For sensitization, 2% DPC in acetone was applied to a roughly 2 cm by roughly 2 cm area of upper inner arm skin. Patients additionally received weekly therapeutic DPC doses to the scalp throughout the roughly 25-week study period. Patch testing was performed on the upper back with Finn chambers containing 0.01% DPC, and the patch tests were scored after 6 days according to International Contact Dermatitis Research Group standards. The mostly female patient cohort included alopecia areata with under or over 50% scalp involvement, alopecia totalis and alopecia universalis. Libraries were combined into a pool for sequencing, and differences in TCR yield between samples came mainly from small differences in library volumes within the pool. Peripheral blood TCR repertoire changes were tracked in vivo in alopecia patients during primary and secondary sensitization to the hapten diphenylcyclopropenone (DPC). Patient blood was sampled pre-sensitization (week 0) and at 2, 6 and about 24 weeks after DPC sensitization. Under 30 alopecia patients gave blood for TCR sequencing at one to four time points (pre-sensitization, 2, 6 and 24 weeks).

Compared with germline, V lacks 5 bases and J lacks 8 bases; bases without a gene match: 5. Including the terminal cysteine and phenylalanine, the CDR3 comprises 13 residues. Kept here is only the CDR3 DNA, which spans 39 bases and is read in frame from base 1. CDR1 and CDR2 are drawn from the germline V gene: SGHTA, FQGNSA. Libraries came from RACE. The sequencing machine was a NextSeq 500. During library preparation, unique molecular identifiers were attached to individual cDNA molecules so that TCRs could be counted quantitatively and reproducibly. For every blood RNA sample, sequencing covered both the TCR alpha and TCR beta chains. Turning to the authors' computational methods: Samples had a median of about 96,000 TCRs, with a range from about 23,224 to 750,000. The Decombinator software suite was used to annotate V, J and CDR3 in the TCR reads. For PS versus PT1 abundance plots, all samples were subsampled to the same number of TCRs (28,000). TCRs were defined as expanded if absent before sensitization and observed at least eight times at the 2-week time point. TCRdb itself trimmed the public reads at Q25 with fastp, ran MiXCR and retained productive beta chains. Identical CDR3 protein sequences are pooled into one entry, listed with their most common genes and DNA. V and J calls and clone size were set by TCRdb, not the authors. Within this sample are more than 300,000 distinct CDR3 sequences, with 5% to 6.5% of them counted one time only. Jointly, the top ten make up 2.5% to 3% of the sample.

This clonotype turned up a few times. Its recognized antigen is unknown. Base qualities are missing; no much larger clone stands one base away. Beyond this particular receptor, the publication reports: Repeated subsampling changed both the strength of the expansion versus patch-test correlation and the threshold at which the correlation became significant. Alopecia, a presumed autoimmune disease, was present in all patients, so the immune response of the patients might differ from that of healthy individuals. Compared with pre-sensitization or healthy control sets, expanded TCRs formed significantly more large CDR3 similarity clusters, which is consistent with antigen-driven responses. DPC sensitization did not change how many TCRs were above 1 in 1000 frequency, and no evidence was found of alterations in global repertoire structure. Patch test score correlated positively with the number of PT1 expanded TCRs, reaching significance at thresholds 8, 16 and 32 but not at 4.

The time point label here, explained by the study, means: pre-sensitization, week 0. The treatment or condition label, as the study defines it: therapeutic diphenylcyclopropenone sensitization with weekly scalp DPC. At each patch-test visit, blood was drawn before the patch test was applied. Patients were eligible if aged 18 to 70, diagnosed with alopecia and judged suitable for DPC therapy, and pregnant patients were excluded. Total RNA was extracted from unfractionated whole blood collected in Tempus Blood RNA tubes. This sample comprised whole blood, obtained in connection with sensitization to the hapten diphenylcyclopropenone (DPC). The sequence links TRBV7-2 to TRBJ1-2; the central 10 bases match TRBD1. The TCR sequence derives from a woman aged 50 to 60 with alopecia areata. Some clones in this sample may be carry-over from other donors' samples. The CDR3 reads CASSRQGAAGYTF. The nucleotides are TGTGCCAGCAGCAGACAGGGGGCCGCGGGCTACACCTTC.